Presented here are 25 T cell receptor beta chains from one specimen sequenced in a study of cytomegalovirus exposure and HLA in healthy donors. The PCR had 60 Vbeta and 13 Jbeta primers. The table came from immunoSEQ multiplex PCR; TCRdb's copy has only in-frame clones and leaves some out. The sample shows under 200,000 clones, roughly 89% of them seen only once. The specimen was PBMCs. The receptors here all came from a woman aged 25-40 years in good health and CMV-seronegative.

This chain links TRBV15 with TRBJ1-5, with a weak D call TRBD1 (5 bases). This CDR3 comprises 14 residues. V lost 3 bases to trimming and J lost 6 bases, with 12 bases between them. The germline CDR1 and CDR2 sequences are LNHNV and YYDKDF (reference sequence). The CDR3 loop reads CATSRTVSPQPQHF. The DNA of the CDR3 is TGTGCCACCAGCAGGACAGTATCCCCTCAGCCCCAGCATTTT.

J is TRBJ1-1 and V is TRBV5-1, with D possibly TRBD1 on 5 matching bases. CDR1 and CDR2 (germline): SGHRS, YFSETQ. CDR3 size: 13 residues. V lost 8 bases and J 0 bases, leaving 11 bases between the germline ends. CDR3 sequence reads: CASRIGVNTEAFF. In DNA form, the CDR3 reads TGCGCCAGTCGGATAGGGGTGAACACTGAAGCTTTCTTT. The whole variable domain, filled in from reference TRBV5-1 and TRBJ1-1, reads KAGVTQTPRYLIKTRGQQVTLSCSPISGHRSVSWYQQTPGQGLQFLFEYFSETQRNKGNFPGRFSGRQFSNSRSEMNVSTLELGDSALYLCASRIGVNTEAFFGQGTRLTVV.

Details on this clone: At one boundary the junction diverges from the germline segment, which might be a read error. CDR3 nucleotide sequence: TGCGTCAGCAGCCAAGATCCGGGACTAGCGGGAGCGGGGACGCAGTATTTT. Its translation is CVSSQDPGLAGAGTQYF. V and J are TRBV4-3 and TRBJ2-3, with TRBD2 matching over 14 bases. Germline lookup yields CDR1 LGHNA and CDR2 YSLEER. The length of the CDR3 is 17 residues.

This clone was picked up a small number of times. The V gene is TRBV18, the J gene TRBJ1-1, with a weak D call TRBD1 (5 bases). Germline V gene data show CDR1 as KGHSH and CDR2 as LQKENI. This CDR3 is 15 amino acids long. V was clipped by 2 bases and J by 4 bases, with 14 bases between them. The CDR3 region has the DNA TGTGCCAGCTCACCAAGTATTGGAAGGGGCACTGAAGCTTTCTTT. Amino acid sequence: CASSPSIGRGTEAFF.

The V gene is TRBV5-5, the J gene TRBJ1-1; D gene uncertain. Trimming stripped 4 bases from V and 1 base from J, with 14 bases between. Germline values: CDR1 SGHKS, CDR2 YYEKEE (reference sequence). The CDR3 has 15 residues. The CDR3 DNA sequence: TGTGCCAGCAGCCCCAGTCCCTCTCCGAACACTGAAGCTTTCTTT. Translated, it gives CASSPSPSPNTEAFF.

The rearrangement links TRBV27 to TRBJ1-2; D uncertain. The CDR3 sequence is 12 residues long. Per the germline V gene, CDR1 is MNHEY and CDR2 is SMNVEV (reference sequence). V shed 4 bases and J shed 3 bases, with 6 bases lying between them. The CDR3 reads CASSSRYYGYTF. CDR3 DNA sequence: TGTGCCAGCAGTTCCAGGTACTATGGCTACACCTTC.

This chain uses TRBV7-8 with TRBJ2-2; D may be TRBD2 (6 bases). The CDR3 totals 15 residues. Per germline, CDR1 SGHVS and CDR2 FQNEAQ. V dropped 2 bases and J dropped 5 bases, with 12 bases sitting between them. The CDR3 bases are TGTGCCAGCAGCTTACGGAGCGGGTGGACCGGGGAGCTGTTTTTT. This sequence encodes CASSLRSGWTGELFF.

The chain couples TRBV2 to TRBJ2-1, with D perhaps matching TRBD1 (5 bases). Germline V gene data show CDR1 as SNHLY and CDR2 as FYNNEI. This CDR3 region has 12 residues. The V and J ends lost 6 bases and 5 bases respectively, with 8 bases between them. CDR3 loop: CASRGPDNEQFF. The CDR3 DNA is TGTGCCAGCAGGGGGCCTGACAATGAGCAGTTCTTC.

The table lists this clone with a count of one. V and J are TRBV7-2 and TRBJ1-1; unclear D gene. There are 14 residues in the CDR3. Deletions cut 7 bases from V and 2 bases from J, with 14 bases between. In germline, CDR1 is SGHTA, CDR2 FQGNSA. The CDR3 nucleotides are TGTGCCAGCACCGCATCGAAACTTAACACTGAAGCTTTCTTT. This codes for CASTASKLNTEAFF.

The V and J genes are TRBV28 and TRBJ1-2, with D possibly TRBD1 on 5 matching bases. Germline CDR1 and CDR2: MDHEN and SYDVKM. The germline V and J ends were trimmed by 6 bases and 3 bases, with 17 bases remaining between them. The CDR3 totals 15 residues. The CDR3 region has the DNA TGTGCCAGCAGCCTTCCCGGGCAGGGCGACTATGGCTACACCTTC. Its protein product is CASSLPGQGDYGYTF.

This rearrangement joins TRBV6-6 to TRBJ2-1, with 8 bases that match TRBD2. Germline V lookup: CDR1 MNHNY, CDR2 SVGAGI (reference sequence). V trimming: 8 bases; J trimming: 8 bases; junction bases outside the gene matches: 2. The CDR3 is made up of 11 amino acids. CDR3 amino acids: CASGLAYEQFF. The CDR3 nucleotides read TGTGCCAGCGGACTAGCCTATGAGCAGTTCTTC.

This rearrangement joins TRBV4-1 to TRBJ2-7, with 7 positions matching TRBD2. Losses at the gene ends were 1 base for V and 5 bases for J; bases not matched to a gene: 2. The germline CDR1 and CDR2 sequences are MGHRA and YSYEKL. CDR3 length equals 13 residues. In DNA, the CDR3 is TGCGCCAGCAGCCAAGTGGGGGGGAACGAGCAGTACTTC. This encodes CASSQVGGNEQYF.

This sequence joins TRBV27 and TRBJ2-3; D is unclear. CDR3 length: 14 residues. CDR1 MNHEY and CDR2 SMNVEV come from the germline V gene (reference sequence). V was shortened by 7 bases and J by 5 bases, with 16 bases between the two germline ends. The CDR3 sequence is CASMGAGIGDTQYF. In DNA, the CDR3 is TGTGCCAGCATGGGCGCTGGAATTGGAGATACGCAGTATTTT.

The chain is built from TRBV7-6 and TRBJ2-1; the match to TRBD1 covers 8 bases. This CDR3 contains 16 residues. Trimming took 5 bases from V and 5 from J; bases not matched to a gene: 11. CDR1 and CDR2 from the germline V gene are SGHVS and FNYEAQ. The CDR3 DNA reads as TGTGCCAGCAGCGACTACAGGGGGAGGTACGACAATGAGCAGTTCTTC. It encodes CASSDYRGRYDNEQFF.

The V call is TRBV19, the J call TRBJ2-1; 12 bases line up with TRBD2. The CDR3 runs to 15 residues. From germline, CDR1 is LNHDA and CDR2 SQIVND (reference sequence). V dropped 5 bases and J dropped 4; count of bases not matched to a gene: 3. CDR3 in DNA: TGTGCCAGTAGTTTTCTAGCGGGAGGGTACAATGAGCAGTTCTTC. Protein product: CASSFLAGGYNEQFF.

This clone was counted a single time. V is TRBV21-1 and J is TRBJ2-5; the table's D gene call, TRBD2, was not cross checked with the DNA. TRBV21-1 is deemed a pseudogene. The CDR3 is made up of 15 amino acids. The CDR3 region is CASSKGRGSQETQYF. In DNA form, the CDR3 reads TGTGCCAGCAGCAAAGGTCGGGGTAGCCAAGAGACCCAGTACTTC.

This rearrangement joins TRBV28 to TRBJ2-5; D gene uncertain. There are 11 residues in the CDR3. Germline loops: CDR1 MDHEN, CDR2 SYDVKM. Deletions cut 6 bases from V and 3 bases from J, with 5 bases between. The CDR3 DNA sequence: TGTGCCAGCAGCCTTAAAGAGACCCAGTACTTC. Its protein product is CASSLKETQYF.

This chain connects TRBV29-1 to TRBJ2-5, with D perhaps matching TRBD2 (6 bases). The CDR3 has 14 amino acids. The V and J ends lost 3 bases and 0 bases respectively, with 11 bases between them. The germline V gene has CDR1 SQVTM and CDR2 ANQGSEA. The CDR3 spells CSVDLARDQETQYF. The CDR3 bases are TGCAGCGTTGATCTAGCGAGGGACCAAGAGACCCAGTACTTC. Full variable domain (outside the CDR3, taken from reference TRBV29-1 and TRBJ2-5): SAVISQKPSRDICQRGTSLTIQCQVDSQVTMMFWYRQQPGQSLTLIATANQGSEATYESGFVIDKFPISRPNLTFSTLTVSNMSPEDSSIYLCSVDLARDQETQYFGPGTRLLVL.

The V call is TRBV7-2, the J call TRBJ2-7; a possible D gene is TRBD2 (5 bases). Trimming removed 1 base from V and 4 bases from J, with 11 bases in between. The length of the CDR3 is 14 residues. Germline CDR1 SGHTA, CDR2 FQGNSA. The DNA of the CDR3 is TGTGCCAGCAGCTTAGTAGGACGGGGTTACGAGCAGTACTTC. The encoded protein is CASSLVGRGYEQYF.

The chain carries TRBV7-3 and TRBJ2-7; TRBD2 is a possible D gene (5 bases). This CDR3 has 13 residues. V was trimmed by 2 bases and J by 7 bases, leaving 12 bases between them. Germline CDR1 and CDR2: SGHTA and FQGTGA. The CDR3 sequence is CASSLSPGGEQYF. In DNA, the CDR3 is TGTGCCAGCAGCTTATCCCCCGGCGGGGAGCAGTACTTC.

This chain links TRBV9 with TRBJ2-1, with 8 bases matching TRBD2. J was trimmed by 6 bases and V by 3 bases; bases with no gene match: 11. The germline V gene encodes CDR1 SGDLS and CDR2 YYNGEE. The CDR3 has 16 residues. The CDR3 nucleotides are TGTGCCAGCAGCGGGCCGGGAGCGGGGGCCGTCAATGAGCAGTTCTTC. Amino acid sequence: CASSGPGAGAVNEQFF.

The chain is built from TRBV6-5 and TRBJ1-6; D ambiguous. CDR3 length: 16 amino acids. V was cut by 0 bases and J by 8 bases, with 14 bases left in between. Germline values: CDR1 MNHEY, CDR2 SVGAGI. The DNA of the CDR3 is TGTGCCAGCAGTTACTCGAGGGTGGGCCCGGATTCACCCCTCCACTTT. Amino acid sequence: CASSYSRVGPDSPLHF.

The chain couples TRBV5-4 to TRBJ1-2, with TRBD1 as a possible D gene (5 bases). The CDR3 sequence is 13 residues long. Germline-derived CDR1 and CDR2 are SGHNT and YYREEE (reference sequence). With 5 bases removed from V and 6 bases from J, the gap between germline ends came to 14 bases. The CDR3 DNA follows: TGTGCCAGCAGTTACCAGGGAGGAGATGGCTACACCTTC. It codes for CASSYQGGDGYTF.

This chain joins TRBV27 and TRBJ2-5; maybe TRBD2 (5 bases). The CDR3 consists of 15 residues. CDR1 is MNHEY, CDR2 SMNVEV, per germline (reference sequence). Trimming stripped 4 bases from V and 4 bases from J, with 16 bases between. The CDR3 nucleotides read TGTGCCAGCAGTTCCCCCAACTCCCGGGGAGAGACCCAGTACTTC. Its protein product is CASSSPNSRGETQYF.

The chain carries TRBV4-1 and TRBJ2-2; 9 nucleotides match TRBD2. Germline lookup yields CDR1 MGHRA and CDR2 YSYEKL. The CDR3 has 20 amino acids. Losses at the gene ends were 3 bases for V and 2 bases for J; bases not matched to a gene: 16. CDR3 nucleotides: TGCGCCAGCAGCCAGACGGTGCTCACAAGCGGGAGGTTTAACACCGGGGAGCTGTTTTTT. Translated, it gives CASSQTVLTSGRFNTGELFF.